A selection of T cell receptor beta chains follows, all from one sample in a study of blood T cell repertoires in COVID-19. Here immunoSEQ multiplex PCR was the method, and the copy in TCRdb shows in-frame clones only, minus some. The sample yields a few hundred thousand clones, about 89% seen once. Sequenced sample: PBMCs or T cells enriched from blood (not recorded which). These receptor sequences come from a woman aged 40 to 50 who had been exposed to COVID-19. The CDR3 runs from the conserved cysteine through the conserved F or W. Fields, in order: clone size, V gene, J gene, D gene, CDR3 protein, CDR3 DNA. D genes are given only for firm matches. The size entry is marked missing in some rows and otherwise reads once, few, many or a size class.

NA	TRBV7-2	TRBJ2-1	TRBD2	CASSKPSGSYNEQFF	TGTGCCAGCAGCAAGCCTAGCGGATCCTACAATGAGCAGTTCTTC
NA	TRBV7-8	TRBJ1-6	TRBD1	CASAQGARTNSPLHF	TGTGCCAGTGCCCAGGGGGCCAGGACTAATTCACCCCTCCACTTT
NA	TRBV19	TRBJ1-5	NA	CASGPSGYSNQPQHF	TGTGCCAGCGGGCCCTCAGGGTATTCAAATCAGCCCCAGCATTTT
NA	TRBV11-2	TRBJ2-2	TRBD2	CASSLSGGGAAGELFF	TGTGCCAGCAGCTTAAGTGGCGGGGGGGCCGCCGGGGAGCTGTTTTTT
NA	TRBV27	TRBJ2-5	TRBD1	CASSRLGGLETQYF	TGTGCCAGCAGTCGGTTAGGGGGCTTGGAGACCCAGTACTTC
NA	TRBV7-2	TRBJ2-1	TRBD2	CASSSRGLGHEQFF	TGTGCCAGCAGCTCAAGGGGACTAGGTCATGAGCAGTTCTTC
few	TRBV18	TRBJ2-7	NA	CASSENPYEQYF	TGTGCCAGCTCCGAGAATCCTTACGAGCAGTACTTC
once	TRBV5-1	TRBJ2-3	TRBD1	CATSPRTGEADTQYF	TGCGCCACCTCACCCCGGACAGGGGAGGCAGATACGCAGTATTTT
NA	TRBV6-5	TRBJ1-2	TRBD1	CASREGQGASGYTF	TGTGCCAGCAGAGAGGGACAGGGGGCAAGCGGCTACACCTTC
NA	TRBV24-1	TRBJ2-1	NA	CATSRTVTNEQFF	TGTGCCACCAGCCGGACAGTGACCAATGAGCAGTTCTTC
once	TRBV29-1	TRBJ2-7	NA	CSVEDSPHYEQYF	TGCAGCGTTGAAGATTCCCCCCACTACGAGCAGTACTTC
NA	TRBV19	TRBJ2-1	TRBD2	CASSIGLAGSSYNEQFF	TGTGCCAGTAGTATCGGGCTAGCGGGATCCTCCTACAATGAGCAGTTCTTC
NA	TRBV6-5	TRBJ1-2	NA	CASRVQGNGYTF	TGTGCCAGCAGAGTCCAGGGAAATGGCTACACCTTC
NA	TRBV19	TRBJ1-1	NA	CASSISGAPEAFF	TGTGCCAGTAGTATATCAGGGGCCCCTGAAGCTTTCTTT
NA	TRBV27	TRBJ2-1	TRBD2	CASSLSSGGYNEQFF	TGTGCCAGCAGTTTATCTAGCGGGGGTTACAATGAGCAGTTCTTC
NA	TRBV30	TRBJ1-6	NA	CAWRGGYNSPLHF	TGTGCCTGGAGAGGGGGCTATAATTCACCCCTCCACTTT
NA	TRBV6-5	TRBJ1-1	TRBD1	CASSYSKTGMNTEAFF	TGTGCCAGCAGTTACTCAAAGACAGGGATGAACACTGAAGCTTTCTTT
NA	TRBV30	TRBJ2-7	NA	CAWSARRGPAFDHEQYF	TGTGCCTGGAGTGCTAGGAGGGGGCCAGCATTCGACCACGAGCAGTACTTC
NA	TRBV5-1	TRBJ2-7	NA	CANSSQGSSYEQYF	TGCGCCAACAGCTCGCAGGGAAGCTCCTACGAGCAGTACTTC
NA	TRBV5-1	TRBJ1-6	TRBD1	CASSLAGQAGSPLHF	TGCGCCAGCAGCTTGGCGGGACAGGCTGGTTCACCCCTCCACTTT
NA	TRBV5-8	TRBJ1-3	TRBD1	CASSAYRGQAGNTIYF	TGTGCCAGCAGCGCGTACAGGGGGCAGGCTGGAAACACCATATATTTT
NA	TRBV3-1/TRBV3-2	TRBJ2-5	NA	CASSRDRGGRPETQYF	TGTGCCAGCAGCCGAGACCGAGGAGGTAGACCAGAGACCCAGTACTTC
NA	TRBV7-6	TRBJ2-2	NA	CASLPFRDEGGELFF	TGTGCCAGTCTCCCCTTTCGGGATGAGGGCGGGGAGCTGTTTTTT
NA	TRBV4-3	TRBJ2-3	TRBD2	CASSQDPGLAGTDTQYF	TGCGCCAGCAGCCAAGATCCGGGGCTAGCGGGGACAGATACGCAGTATTTT
once	TRBV30	TRBJ2-3	TRBD2	CACSGGAGTDTQYF	TGTGCCTGTAGCGGGGGGGCGGGCACAGATACGCAGTATTTT
NA	TRBV6-5	TRBJ2-1	NA	CASSRQGNEQFF	TGTGCCAGCAGCCGCCAGGGCAATGAGCAGTTCTTC
NA	TRBV18	TRBJ1-2	NA	CASSPLRTSNGYTF	TGTGCCAGCTCACCCCTCAGAACCTCCAATGGCTACACCTTC
NA	TRBV5-1	TRBJ2-6	TRBD2	CASSLPLAGAGANVLTF	TGCGCCAGCAGCTTGCCCCTAGCGGGAGCTGGGGCCAACGTCCTGACTTTC
NA	TRBV24-1	TRBJ1-3	NA	CATYPDSYSGNTIYF	TGTGCCACTTACCCTGACAGCTACTCTGGAAACACCATATATTTT
NA	TRBV5-1	TRBJ1-1	TRBD1	CASSYLQGDTEAFF	TGCGCCAGCAGCTATTTGCAGGGGGACACTGAAGCTTTCTTT
NA	TRBV5-1	TRBJ2-5	TRBD1	CASSLDLSGGTQYF	TGCGCCAGCAGCTTGGATCTATCAGGGGGGACCCAGTACTTC
NA	TRBV19	TRBJ2-1	NA	CASSVGGVGQFF	TGTGCCAGTAGTGTGGGGGGAGTTGGGCAGTTCTTC
NA	TRBV6-5	TRBJ1-2	NA	CASSTTTYGGYTF	TGTGCCAGCAGCACAACTACCTACGGCGGCTACACCTTC
NA	TRBV15	TRBJ1-1	TRBD1	CATSRDRTGTGTEAFF	TGTGCCACCAGCAGAGATAGGACCGGGACAGGGACTGAAGCTTTCTTT
NA	TRBV18	TRBJ2-7	NA	CASSPLGTRGREQYF	TGTGCCAGCTCACCACTCGGGACAAGAGGCCGCGAGCAGTACTTC
NA	TRBV9	TRBJ2-3	NA	CASSVAGVPTDTQYF	TGTGCCAGCAGCGTAGCGGGGGTCCCCACAGATACGCAGTATTTT
NA	TRBV7-9	TRBJ1-1	NA	CASSLSGGTEAFF	TGTGCCAGCAGCTTATCCGGGGGCACTGAAGCTTTCTTT
NA	TRBV2	TRBJ2-1	TRBD2	CASRNPRRNSGSQYNEQFF	TGTGCCAGCAGGAACCCCCGGAGGAATAGCGGGAGCCAATACAATGAGCAGTTCTTC
once	TRBV9	TRBJ2-1	NA	CASSAWSSYNEQFF	TGTGCCAGCAGCGCTTGGAGCTCCTACAATGAGCAGTTCTTC
NA	TRBV7-9	TRBJ1-1	NA	CASSLPRGRPNTEAFF	TGTGCCAGCAGCCTCCCCCGGGGTAGGCCGAACACTGAAGCTTTCTTT
NA	TRBV2	TRBJ2-3	TRBD2	CASSWEGSDTQYF	TGTGCCAGCAGTTGGGAGGGGTCAGATACGCAGTATTTT
NA	TRBV18	TRBJ1-2	NA	CASSQAGGYTF	TGTGCCAGCTCACAGGCCGGGGGCTACACCTTC
NA	TRBV12-3/TRBV12-4	TRBJ2-3	NA	CASRGLADTQYF	TGTGCCAGCAGGGGACTGGCGGATACGCAGTATTTT
NA	TRBV19	TRBJ1-3	NA	CASSRTENSGNTIYF	TGTGCCAGTAGCCGGACAGAAAACTCTGGAAACACCATATATTTT
NA	TRBV14	TRBJ1-2	NA	CASSQDIRGPYTF	TGTGCCAGCAGCCAAGATATCAGGGGACCCTACACCTTC
NA	TRBV5-1	TRBJ2-3	TRBD2	CASSLGTSGGTSTDTQYF	TGCGCCAGCAGCTTGGGGACTAGCGGGGGGACGAGCACAGATACGCAGTATTTT
NA	TRBV5-1	TRBJ2-1	NA	CASSSSSYEQFF	TGCGCCAGCAGCTCTTCTTCGTATGAGCAGTTCTTC
NA	TRBV18	TRBJ1-1	NA	CASSPTGNLNTEAFF	TGTGCCAGCTCACCAACGGGGAATTTGAACACTGAAGCTTTCTTT
NA	TRBV18	TRBJ1-1	NA	CASSLSWEGGAEAFF	TGTGCCAGCTCACTCTCTTGGGAGGGAGGCGCTGAAGCTTTCTTT
once	TRBV19	TRBJ1-6	TRBD1	CASSIHPGQGLNSPLHF	TGTGCCAGTAGTATCCATCCCGGACAGGGCCTTAATTCACCCCTCCACTTT
NA	TRBV11-3	TRBJ1-3	TRBD1	CASSPDRGLGNTIYF	TGTGCCAGCAGCCCGGACAGGGGGCTCGGAAACACCATATATTTT
NA	TRBV10-2	TRBJ1-1	TRBD1	CASRGQLNTEAFF	TGCGCCAGCCGGGGACAGTTGAACACTGAAGCTTTCTTT
NA	TRBV5-1	TRBJ2-3	TRBD1	CASCSGTGWADTQYF	TGCGCCAGCTGCTCCGGGACAGGGTGGGCAGATACGCAGTATTTT